The present TCR beta chain was sequenced within a study of OX40 agonist ivuxolimab in advanced cancers. CDR1 is SGHTA, CDR2 FQGNSA, per germline. The V segment lost 4 bases and the J segment 0 bases; nucleotides outside the gene matches: 14. This CDR3 has 19 amino acids. Assay: immunoSEQ multiplex PCR; the TCRdb copy retains only in-frame clones and omits some. The sample records about 94,000 clones, about nine tenths being singletons. Sequenced here: CD4+ or CD8+ T cells sorted from blood, sampled in a trial of the OX40 agonist ivuxolimab. This receptor was taken from an adult with an advanced solid tumor such as melanoma, head and neck, liver or kidney cancer. J is TRBJ2-3 and V is TRBV7-2; 9 bases line up with TRBD2. The CDR3 loop is CASSSPRVLAGPSTDTQYF. In DNA, the CDR3 is TGTGCCAGCAGCTCCCCCCGAGTGCTAGCGGGGCCTAGCACAGATACGCAGTATTTT.